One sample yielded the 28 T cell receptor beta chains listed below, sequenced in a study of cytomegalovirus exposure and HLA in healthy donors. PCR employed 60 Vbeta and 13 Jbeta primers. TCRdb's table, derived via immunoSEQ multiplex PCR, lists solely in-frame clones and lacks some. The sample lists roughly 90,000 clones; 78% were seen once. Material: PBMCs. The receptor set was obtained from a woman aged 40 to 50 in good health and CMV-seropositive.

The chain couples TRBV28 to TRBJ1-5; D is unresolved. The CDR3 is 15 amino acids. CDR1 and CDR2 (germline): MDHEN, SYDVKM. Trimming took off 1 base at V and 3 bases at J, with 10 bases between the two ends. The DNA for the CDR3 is TGTGCCAGCAGTTTATTGGGCAGGAACAATCAGCCCCAGCATTTT. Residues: CASSLLGRNNQPQHF.

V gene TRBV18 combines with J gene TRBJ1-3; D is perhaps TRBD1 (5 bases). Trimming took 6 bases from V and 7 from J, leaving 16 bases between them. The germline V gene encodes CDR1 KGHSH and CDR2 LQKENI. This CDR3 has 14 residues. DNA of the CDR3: TGTGCCAGCTCCGACCAAAGCAGGGCCAACACCATATATTTT. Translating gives CASSDQSRANTIYF.

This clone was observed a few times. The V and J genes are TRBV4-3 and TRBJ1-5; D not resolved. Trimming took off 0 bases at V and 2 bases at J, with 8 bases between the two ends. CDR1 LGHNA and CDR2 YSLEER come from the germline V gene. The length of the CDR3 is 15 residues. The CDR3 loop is CASSQDVSGNQPQHF. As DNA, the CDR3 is TGCGCCAGCAGCCAAGATGTTTCGGGCAATCAGCCCCAGCATTTT.

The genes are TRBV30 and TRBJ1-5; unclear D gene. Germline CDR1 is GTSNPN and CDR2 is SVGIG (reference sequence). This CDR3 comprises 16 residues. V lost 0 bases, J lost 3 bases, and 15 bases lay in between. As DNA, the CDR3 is TGTGCCTGGAGTGTACCGGCAGGCGAATTCAATCAGCCCCAGCATTTT. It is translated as CAWSVPAGEFNQPQHF.

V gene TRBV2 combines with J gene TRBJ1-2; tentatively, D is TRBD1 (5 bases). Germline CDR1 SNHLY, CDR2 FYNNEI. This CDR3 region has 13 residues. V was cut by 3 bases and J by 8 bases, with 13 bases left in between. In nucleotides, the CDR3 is TGTGCCAGCAGTGACACAAGCGGGGGGGGCTACACCTTC. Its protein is CASSDTSGGGYTF.

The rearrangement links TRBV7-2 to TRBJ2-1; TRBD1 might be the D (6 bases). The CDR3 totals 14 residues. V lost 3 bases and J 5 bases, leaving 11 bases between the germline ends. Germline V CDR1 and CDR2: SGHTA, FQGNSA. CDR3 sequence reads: CASSLTQGNNEQFF. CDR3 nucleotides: TGTGCCAGCAGCTTGACACAGGGTAACAATGAGCAGTTCTTC.

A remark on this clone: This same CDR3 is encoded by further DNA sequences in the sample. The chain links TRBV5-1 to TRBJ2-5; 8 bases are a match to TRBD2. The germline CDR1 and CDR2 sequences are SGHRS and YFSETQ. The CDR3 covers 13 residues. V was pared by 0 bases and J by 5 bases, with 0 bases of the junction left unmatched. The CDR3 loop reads CASSLGGRETQYF. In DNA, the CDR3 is TGCGCCAGCAGCTTGGGCGGGAGGGAGACCCAGTACTTC.

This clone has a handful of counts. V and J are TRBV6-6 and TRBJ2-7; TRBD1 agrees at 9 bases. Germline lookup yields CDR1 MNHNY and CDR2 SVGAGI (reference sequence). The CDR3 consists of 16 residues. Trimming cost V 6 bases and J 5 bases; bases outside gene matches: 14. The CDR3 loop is CASSNGEVTGGNEQYF. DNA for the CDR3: TGTGCCAGCAGCAATGGAGAAGTTACAGGGGGCAACGAGCAGTACTTC.

CDR3 amino acids: CASSLGQRENTIYF. CDR3 nucleotide sequence: TGCGCCAGCAGCTTGGGACAGAGAGAAAACACCATATATTTT. The chain is built from TRBV5-1 and TRBJ1-3; possibly TRBD1 for D (5 bases). The CDR3 consists of 14 residues. Germline V CDR1 and CDR2: SGHRS, YFSETQ. V was shortened by 0 bases and J by 6 bases, with 10 bases between the two germline ends. Using reference TRBV5-1 and TRBJ1-3 for the parts outside the CDR3, the full variable domain is KAGVTQTPRYLIKTRGQQVTLSCSPISGHRSVSWYQQTPGQGLQFLFEYFSETQRNKGNFPGRFSGRQFSNSRSEMNVSTLELGDSALYLCASSLGQRENTIYFGEGSWLTVV.

Here the CDR3 DNA reads TGTGCCAGCAGCTTAGAGGGACTAGCGGCCGTTTACAATGAGCAGTTCTTC. This codes for CASSLEGLAAVYNEQFF. The chain employs TRBV11-2 and TRBJ2-1, with TRBD2 matching 11 bases. Germline CDR1 is SGHAT and CDR2 is FQNNGV. The CDR3 contains 17 residues. Losses at the gene ends were 0 bases for V and 4 bases for J; bases not matched to a gene: 5.

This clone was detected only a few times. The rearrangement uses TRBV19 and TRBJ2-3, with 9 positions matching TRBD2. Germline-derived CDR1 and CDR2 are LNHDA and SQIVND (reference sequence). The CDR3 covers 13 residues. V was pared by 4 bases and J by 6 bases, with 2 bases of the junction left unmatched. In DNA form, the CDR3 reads TGTGCCAGTAGTACAGGACTAGCGGATACGCAGTATTTT. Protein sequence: CASSTGLADTQYF.

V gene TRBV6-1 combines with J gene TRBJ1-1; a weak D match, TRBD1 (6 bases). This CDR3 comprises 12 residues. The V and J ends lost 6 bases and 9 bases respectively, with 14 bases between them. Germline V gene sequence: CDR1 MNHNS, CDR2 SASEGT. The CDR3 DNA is TGTGCCAGCAGAATAGCACAGGGACAAGCTTTCTTT. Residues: CASRIAQGQAFF.

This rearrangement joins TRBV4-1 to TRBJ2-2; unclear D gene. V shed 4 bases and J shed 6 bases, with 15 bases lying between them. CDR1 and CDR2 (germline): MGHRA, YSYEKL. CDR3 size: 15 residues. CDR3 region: CASSPYSTPPGELFF. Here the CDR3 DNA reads TGCGCCAGCAGCCCCTACTCAACCCCCCCCGGGGAGCTGTTTTTT.

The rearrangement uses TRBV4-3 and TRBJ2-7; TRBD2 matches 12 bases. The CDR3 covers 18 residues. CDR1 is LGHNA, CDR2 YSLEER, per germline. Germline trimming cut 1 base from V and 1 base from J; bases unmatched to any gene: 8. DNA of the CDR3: TGCGCCAGCAGCCAAGGCGCTAGCGGGAGGGCTGCGTCCTACGAGCAGTACTTC. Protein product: CASSQGASGRAASYEQYF.

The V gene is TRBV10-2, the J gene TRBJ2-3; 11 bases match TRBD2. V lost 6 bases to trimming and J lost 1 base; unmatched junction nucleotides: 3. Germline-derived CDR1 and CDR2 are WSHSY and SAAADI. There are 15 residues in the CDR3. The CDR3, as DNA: TGCGCCAGCAGAGTAGCGGGAGGGCGCACAGATACGCAGTATTTT. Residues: CASRVAGGRTDTQYF.

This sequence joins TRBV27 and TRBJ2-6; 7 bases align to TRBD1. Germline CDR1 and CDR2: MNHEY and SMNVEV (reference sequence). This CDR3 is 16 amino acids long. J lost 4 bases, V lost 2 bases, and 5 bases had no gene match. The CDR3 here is CASSLRGLGGANVLTF. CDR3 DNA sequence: TGTGCCAGCAGTTTAAGGGGGCTGGGCGGGGCCAACGTCCTGACTTTC.

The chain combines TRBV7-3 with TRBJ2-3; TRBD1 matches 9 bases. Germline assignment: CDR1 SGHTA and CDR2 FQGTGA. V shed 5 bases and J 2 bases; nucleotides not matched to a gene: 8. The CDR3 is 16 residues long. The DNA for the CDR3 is TGTGCCAGCAGCGCCCGGACAGGGGCTTACACAGATACGCAGTATTTT. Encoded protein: CASSARTGAYTDTQYF.

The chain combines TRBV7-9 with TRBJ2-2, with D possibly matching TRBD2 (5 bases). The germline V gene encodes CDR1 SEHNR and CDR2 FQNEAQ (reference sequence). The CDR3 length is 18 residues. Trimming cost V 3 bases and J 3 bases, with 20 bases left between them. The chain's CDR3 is CASSFLIWTGTDTGELFF. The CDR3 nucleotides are TGTGCCAGCAGCTTCCTTATCTGGACGGGAACGGACACCGGGGAGCTGTTTTTT.

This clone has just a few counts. The CDR3 region is CASSVGSTDTQYF. The DNA for the CDR3 is TGTGCCAGCAGTGTGGGCAGTACAGATACGCAGTATTTT. The chain carries TRBV6-4 and TRBJ2-3; D is unclear. In germline, CDR1 is MRHNA, CDR2 SNTAGT. The CDR3 extends over 13 amino acids. V was cut by 4 bases and J by 3 bases, with 8 bases left in between.

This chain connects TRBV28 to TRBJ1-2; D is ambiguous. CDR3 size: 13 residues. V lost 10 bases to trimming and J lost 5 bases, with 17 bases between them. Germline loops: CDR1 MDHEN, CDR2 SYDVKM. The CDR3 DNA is TGTGCCACCTTTAGCGGAGCTAGTTATGGCTACACCTTC. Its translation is CATFSGASYGYTF.

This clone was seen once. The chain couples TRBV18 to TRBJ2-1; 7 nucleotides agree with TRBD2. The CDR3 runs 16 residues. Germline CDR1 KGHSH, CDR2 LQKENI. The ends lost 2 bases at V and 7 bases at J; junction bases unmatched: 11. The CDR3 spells CASSPSGLIATNEQFF. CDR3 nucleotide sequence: TGTGCCAGCTCACCATCGGGACTAATAGCCACTAATGAGCAGTTCTTC.

CDR3 in DNA: TGTGCCAGCAGCCGGGAGAACACTGAAGCTTTCTTT. Amino acid sequence: CASSRENTEAFF. The chain joins TRBV2 to TRBJ1-1; D gene uncertain. Trimming cost V 6 bases and J 1 base, with 6 bases left between them. This CDR3 comprises 12 residues. Germline CDR1 reads SNHLY; CDR2 reads FYNNEI.

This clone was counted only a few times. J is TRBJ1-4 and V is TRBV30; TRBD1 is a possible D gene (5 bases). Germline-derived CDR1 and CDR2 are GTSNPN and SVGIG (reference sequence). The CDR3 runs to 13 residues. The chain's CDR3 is CVPNRRANEKLFF. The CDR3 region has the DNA TGTGTCCCCAACAGGCGTGCTAATGAAAAACTGTTTTTT.

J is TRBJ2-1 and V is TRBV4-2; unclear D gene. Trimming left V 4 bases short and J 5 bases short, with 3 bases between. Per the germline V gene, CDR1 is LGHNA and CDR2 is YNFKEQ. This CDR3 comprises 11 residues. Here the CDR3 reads CASSLNNEQFF. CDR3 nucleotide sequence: TGTGCCAGCAGCCTAAACAATGAGCAGTTCTTC.

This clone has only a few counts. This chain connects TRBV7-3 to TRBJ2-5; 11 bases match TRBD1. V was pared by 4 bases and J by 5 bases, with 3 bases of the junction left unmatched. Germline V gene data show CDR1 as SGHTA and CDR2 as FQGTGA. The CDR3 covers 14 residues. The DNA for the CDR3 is TGTGCCAGCAGCTGGACAGGGGGCGAGGAGACCCAGTACTTC. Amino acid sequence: CASSWTGGEETQYF.

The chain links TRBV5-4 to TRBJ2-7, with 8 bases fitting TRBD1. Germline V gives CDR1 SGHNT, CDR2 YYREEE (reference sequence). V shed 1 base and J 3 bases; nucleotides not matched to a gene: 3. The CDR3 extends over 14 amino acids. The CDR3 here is CASSLQGAFYEQYF. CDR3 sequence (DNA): TGTGCCAGCAGCTTGCAGGGGGCGTTCTACGAGCAGTACTTC.

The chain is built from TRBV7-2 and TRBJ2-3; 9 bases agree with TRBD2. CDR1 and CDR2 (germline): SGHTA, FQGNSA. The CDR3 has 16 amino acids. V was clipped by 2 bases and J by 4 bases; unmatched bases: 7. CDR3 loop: CASSLLGGRAPDTQYF. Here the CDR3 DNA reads TGTGCCAGCAGCTTATTGGGCGGGAGGGCCCCAGATACGCAGTATTTT.

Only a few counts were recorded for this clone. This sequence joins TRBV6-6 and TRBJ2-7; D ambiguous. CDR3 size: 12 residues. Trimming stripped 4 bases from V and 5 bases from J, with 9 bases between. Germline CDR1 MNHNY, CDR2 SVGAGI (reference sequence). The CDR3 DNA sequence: TGTGCCAGCAGTTTTAGCACCGACGAGCAGTACTTC. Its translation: CASSFSTDEQYF.